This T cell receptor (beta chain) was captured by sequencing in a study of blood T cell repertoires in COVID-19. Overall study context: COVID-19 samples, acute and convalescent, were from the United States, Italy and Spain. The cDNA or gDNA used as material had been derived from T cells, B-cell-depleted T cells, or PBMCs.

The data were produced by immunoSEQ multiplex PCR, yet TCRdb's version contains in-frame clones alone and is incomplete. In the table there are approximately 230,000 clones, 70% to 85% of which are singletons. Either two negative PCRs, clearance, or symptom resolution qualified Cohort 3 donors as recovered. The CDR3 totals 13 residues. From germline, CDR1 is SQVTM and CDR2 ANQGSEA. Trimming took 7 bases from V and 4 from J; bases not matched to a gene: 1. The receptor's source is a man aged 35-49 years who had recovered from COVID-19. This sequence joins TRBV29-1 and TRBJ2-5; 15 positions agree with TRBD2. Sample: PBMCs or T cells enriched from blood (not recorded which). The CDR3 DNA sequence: TGCAGCGGGGGACTAGCGGGGGGAGAGACCCAGTACTTC. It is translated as CSGGLAGGETQYF.